This TCR beta chain comes out of a study of regulatory T cells in long-lasting Graves disease. Study-level results: TCR diversity was lower in persistent Graves' patients (versus newly diagnosed ones).

This CDR3 is built from 18 residues. Per the germline V gene, CDR1 is SQVTM and CDR2 is ANQGSEA. V gave up 2 bases and J gave up 5 bases; unmatched junction bases: 16. iRepertoire HTBI primers and Arm-PCR of CDR3 regions built TCR beta libraries. From the multiplex PCR reads, TCRdb called clonotypes with MiXCR, one entry per CDR3 protein. Here the sample spans around 400,000 distinct CDR3 sequences, approximately 15% being singletons. In its sample, this clonotype was seen many times. The antigen is undetermined. The time point is: newly diagnosed GD, antithyroid drugs for less than 3 months. From RNA extracted from PBMCs, the TCR library was made. American Thyroid Association guidelines were used to diagnose Graves' disease. As a group, patients came from one endocrinology department in Xi'an, China. These data are also associated with another study on T cells in Graves' hyperthyroidism and ophthalmopathy.

Sequenced here: peripheral blood mononuclear cells (PBMCs), sampled at new diagnosis, from a patient treated with antithyroid drugs. The clonotype originates from a woman aged 40 to 50 with Graves disease. The chain employs TRBV29-1 and TRBJ2-7; 12 positions agree with TRBD2. The CDR3 protein is CSVETPRGLAGGVNEQYF. DNA of the CDR3: TGCAGCGTTGAAACACCGCGCGGCCTAGCGGGAGGGGTAAACGAGCAGTACTTC.